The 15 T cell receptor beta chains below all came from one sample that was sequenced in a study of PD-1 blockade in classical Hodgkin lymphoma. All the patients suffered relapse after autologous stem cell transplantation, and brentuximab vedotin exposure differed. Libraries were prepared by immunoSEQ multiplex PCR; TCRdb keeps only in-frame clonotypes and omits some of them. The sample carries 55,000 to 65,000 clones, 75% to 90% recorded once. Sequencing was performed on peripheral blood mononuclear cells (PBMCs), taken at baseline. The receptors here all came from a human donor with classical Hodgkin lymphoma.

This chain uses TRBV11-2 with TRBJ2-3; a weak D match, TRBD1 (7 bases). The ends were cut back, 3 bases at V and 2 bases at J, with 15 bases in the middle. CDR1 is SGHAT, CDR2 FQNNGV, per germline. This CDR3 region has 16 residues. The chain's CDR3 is CASSFRWRGLTDTQYF. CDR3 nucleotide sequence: TGTGCCAGCAGCTTTAGATGGAGGGGGCTCACAGATACGCAGTATTTT.

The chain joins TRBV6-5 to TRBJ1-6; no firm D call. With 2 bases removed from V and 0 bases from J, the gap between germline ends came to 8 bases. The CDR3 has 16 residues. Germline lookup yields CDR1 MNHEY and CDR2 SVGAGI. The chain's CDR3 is CASSYAASSYNSPLHF. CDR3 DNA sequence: TGTGCCAGCAGTTACGCGGCTAGCTCCTATAATTCACCCCTCCACTTT.

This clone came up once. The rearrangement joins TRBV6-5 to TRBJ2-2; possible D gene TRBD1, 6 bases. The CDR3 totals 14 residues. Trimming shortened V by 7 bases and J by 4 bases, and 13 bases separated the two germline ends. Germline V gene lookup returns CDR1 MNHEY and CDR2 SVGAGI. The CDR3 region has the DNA TGTGCCAGCACCGACAGGAAACCCACCGGGGAGCTGTTTTTT. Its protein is CASTDRKPTGELFF.

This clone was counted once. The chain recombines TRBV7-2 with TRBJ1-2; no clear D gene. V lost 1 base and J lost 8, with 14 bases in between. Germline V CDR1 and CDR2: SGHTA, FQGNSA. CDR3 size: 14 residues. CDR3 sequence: CASSLVVGQTGYTF. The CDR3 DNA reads TGTGCCAGCAGCTTAGTAGTCGGCCAAACGGGCTACACCTTC.

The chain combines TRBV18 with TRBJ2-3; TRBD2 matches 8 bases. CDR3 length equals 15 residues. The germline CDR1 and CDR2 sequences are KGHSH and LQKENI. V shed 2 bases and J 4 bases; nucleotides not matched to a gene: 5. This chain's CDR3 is CASSPGAGVADTQYF. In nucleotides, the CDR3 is TGTGCCAGCTCACCAGGAGCGGGGGTAGCAGATACGCAGTATTTT.

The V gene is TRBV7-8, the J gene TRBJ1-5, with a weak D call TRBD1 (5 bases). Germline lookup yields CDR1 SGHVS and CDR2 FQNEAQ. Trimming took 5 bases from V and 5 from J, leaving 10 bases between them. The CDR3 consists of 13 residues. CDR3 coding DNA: TGTGCCAGCAGCAGGGGTGTGGATCAGCCCCAGCATTTT. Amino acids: CASSRGVDQPQHF.

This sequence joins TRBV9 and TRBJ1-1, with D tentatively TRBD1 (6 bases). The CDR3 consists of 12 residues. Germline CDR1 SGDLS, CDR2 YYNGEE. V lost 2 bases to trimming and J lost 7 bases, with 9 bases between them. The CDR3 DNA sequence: TGTGCCAGCAGCGTGAAGGGGGGTGAAGCTTTCTTT. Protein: CASSVKGGEAFF. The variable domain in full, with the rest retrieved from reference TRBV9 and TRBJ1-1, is DSGVTQTPKHLITATGQRVTLRCSPRSGDLSVYWYQQSLDQGLQFLIQYYNGEERAKGNILERFSAQQFPDLHSELNLSSLELGDSALYFCASSVKGGEAFFGQGTRLTVV.

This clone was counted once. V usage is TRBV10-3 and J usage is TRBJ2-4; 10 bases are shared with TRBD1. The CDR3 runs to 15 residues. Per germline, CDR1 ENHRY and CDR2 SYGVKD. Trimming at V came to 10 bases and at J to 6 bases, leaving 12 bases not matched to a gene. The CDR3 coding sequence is TGTGCCACACAGGTCGGGACAGGGGATGGAAACATTCAGTACTTC. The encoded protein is CATQVGTGDGNIQYF.

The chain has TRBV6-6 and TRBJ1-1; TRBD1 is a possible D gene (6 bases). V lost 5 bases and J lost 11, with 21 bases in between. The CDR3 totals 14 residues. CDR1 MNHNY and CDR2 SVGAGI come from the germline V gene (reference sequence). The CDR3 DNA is TGTGCCAGCAGTCCGGGCGTCGGGGGGCTCTGGGCTTTCTTT. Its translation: CASSPGVGGLWAFF.

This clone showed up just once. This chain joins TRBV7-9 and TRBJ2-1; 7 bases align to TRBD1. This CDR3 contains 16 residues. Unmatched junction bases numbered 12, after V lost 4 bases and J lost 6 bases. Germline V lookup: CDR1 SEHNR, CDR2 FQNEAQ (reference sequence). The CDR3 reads CASSSVPGQYSNEQFF. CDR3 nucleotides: TGTGCCAGCAGCTCGGTCCCGGGACAGTATTCCAATGAGCAGTTCTTC.

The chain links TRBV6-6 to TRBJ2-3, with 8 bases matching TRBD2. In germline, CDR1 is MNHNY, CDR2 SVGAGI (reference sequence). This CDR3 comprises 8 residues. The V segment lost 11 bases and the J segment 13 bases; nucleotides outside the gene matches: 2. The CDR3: CAAGGEYF. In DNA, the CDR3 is TGTGCCGCGGGGGGAGAGTATTTT.

CDR3 nucleotides: TGTGCCAGCAGCTTAGTGGGTCAGAAGTATGGCTACACCTTC. Amino acids: CASSLVGQKYGYTF. The V call is TRBV7-9, the J call TRBJ1-2; D remains ambiguous. V was cut by 1 base and J by 5 bases, with 11 bases left in between. The CDR3 is 14 amino acids. Germline CDR1 and CDR2: SEHNR and FQNEAQ (reference sequence).

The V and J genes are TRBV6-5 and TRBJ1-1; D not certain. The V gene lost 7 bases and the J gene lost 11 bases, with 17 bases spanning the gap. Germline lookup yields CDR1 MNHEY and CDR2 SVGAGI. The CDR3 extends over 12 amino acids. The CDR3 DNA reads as TGTGCCAGCACTAACGAGGCGGGGTGGGCTTTCTTT. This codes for CASTNEAGWAFF.

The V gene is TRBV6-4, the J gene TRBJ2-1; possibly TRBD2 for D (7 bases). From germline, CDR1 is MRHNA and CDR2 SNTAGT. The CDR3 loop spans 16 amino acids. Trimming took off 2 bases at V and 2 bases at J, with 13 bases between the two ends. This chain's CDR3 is CASSDHMGGPYNEQFF. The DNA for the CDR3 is TGTGCCAGCAGTGACCACATGGGGGGGCCCTACAATGAGCAGTTCTTC.

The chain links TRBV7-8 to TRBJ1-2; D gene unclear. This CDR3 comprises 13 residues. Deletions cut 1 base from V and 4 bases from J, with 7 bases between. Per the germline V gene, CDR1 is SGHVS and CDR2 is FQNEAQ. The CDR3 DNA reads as TGTGCCAGCAGCTTAGGGCAGTCCTATGGCTACACCTTC. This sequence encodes CASSLGQSYGYTF.